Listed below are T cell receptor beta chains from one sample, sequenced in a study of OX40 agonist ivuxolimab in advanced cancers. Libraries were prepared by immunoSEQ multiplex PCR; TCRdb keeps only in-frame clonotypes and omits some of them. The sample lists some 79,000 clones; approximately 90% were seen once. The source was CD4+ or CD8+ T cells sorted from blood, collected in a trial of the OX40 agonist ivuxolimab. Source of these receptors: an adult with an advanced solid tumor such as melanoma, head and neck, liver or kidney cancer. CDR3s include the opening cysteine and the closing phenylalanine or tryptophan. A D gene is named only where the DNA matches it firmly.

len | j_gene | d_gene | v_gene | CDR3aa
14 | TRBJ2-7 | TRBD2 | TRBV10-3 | CAITSTSGNYEQYF
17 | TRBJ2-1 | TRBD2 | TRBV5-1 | CASSPGTSGRQYNEQFF
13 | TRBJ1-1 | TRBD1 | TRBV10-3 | CAASTGDYTEAFF
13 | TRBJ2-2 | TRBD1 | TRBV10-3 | CATQGLETGELFF
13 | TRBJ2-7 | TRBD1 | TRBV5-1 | CASGRDRGYEQYF
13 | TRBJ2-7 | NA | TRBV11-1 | CASSSGLSLEQYF
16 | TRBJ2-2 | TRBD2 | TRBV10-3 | CATRTSGRASTGELFF
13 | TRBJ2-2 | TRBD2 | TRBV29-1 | CSVRTSGNGELFF
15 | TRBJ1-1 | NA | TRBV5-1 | CASSFWGAVVTEAFF
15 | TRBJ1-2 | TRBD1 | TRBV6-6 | CASSQTGTGGEGYTF
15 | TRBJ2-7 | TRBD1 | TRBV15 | CATSRGGTGKYEQYF
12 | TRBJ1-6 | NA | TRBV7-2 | CASSLDVSPLHF
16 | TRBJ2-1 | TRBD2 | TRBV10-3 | CAIRPSLAGGLGEQFF
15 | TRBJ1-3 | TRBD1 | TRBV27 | CASSLTGGSGNTIYF
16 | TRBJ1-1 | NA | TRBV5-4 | CASSQIFRGRNTEAFF
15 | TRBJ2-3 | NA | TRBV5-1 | CASSLEGRSTDTQYF
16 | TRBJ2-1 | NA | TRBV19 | CASSILTSILGNEQFF
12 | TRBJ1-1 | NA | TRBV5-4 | CASSLGQREAFF
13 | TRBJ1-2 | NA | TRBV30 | CAWSRGGHYGYTF
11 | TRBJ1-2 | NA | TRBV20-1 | CSARKDYGYTF
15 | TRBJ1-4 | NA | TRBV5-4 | CASSLDRSTNEKLFF
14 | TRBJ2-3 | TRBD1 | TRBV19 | CASRGQGPSDTQYF
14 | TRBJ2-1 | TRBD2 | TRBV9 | CASSAIAGGHEQFF
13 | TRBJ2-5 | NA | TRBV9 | CASSTRVGETQYF
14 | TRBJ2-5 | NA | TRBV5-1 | CASSLGQNQETQYF